This T cell receptor (beta chain) was profiled in a study of response to subunit inactivated influenza vaccine. Study results and caveats: It was the authors' suggestion that each seasonal influenza vaccination recruits few new T cells.

As concerns this clonotype: Its antigen is as yet unknown.

CDR3 length: 12 amino acids. Trimming took 2 bases from V and 7 from J, leaving 9 bases between them. Germline CDR1 and CDR2: KGHSH and LQKENI. TCRdb independently ran MiXCR on the RT-PCR reads; one entry per CDR3 protein. This repertoire shows some 640,000 distinct CDR3 sequences, approximately 13% found once; its top ten account for 6% to 8%. This TCR came from a man over 45 who received an inactivated influenza vaccine. The chain combines TRBV18 with TRBJ2-7; no clear D gene. This specimen consisted of PBMCs from blood, obtained 14 days before vaccination. In DNA, the CDR3 is TGTGCCAGCTCACCAGTAAGAGAGGAGCAGTACTTC. Protein product: CASSPVREEQYF. Filled out from reference TRBV18 and TRBJ2-7, the complete variable domain reads NAGVMQNPRHLVRRRGQEARLRCSPMKGHSHVYWYRQLPEEGLKFMVYLQKENIIDESGMPKERFSAEFPKEGPSILRIQQVVRGDSAAYFCASSPVREEQYFGPGTRLTVT.